This T cell receptor (beta chain) is drawn from a study of T cells in Graves' hyperthyroidism and ophthalmopathy. Overall study findings and caveats: Most expanded thyroid clonotypes above 0.001 recurred in blood. The model identified upcoming ophthalmopathy a median roughly 6.5 months ahead of onset.

Deletions cut 2 bases from V and 1 base from J, with 8 bases between. The CDR3 is 14 amino acids. The germline V gene encodes CDR1 SGHAT and CDR2 FQDESV (reference sequence). RNA transcripts yielded amplified TCR beta CDR3 regions. An initial round of RT-PCR targeting the TCR CDR3 relied on the HTBI primer set. TCRdb re-called the multiplex PCR reads through MiXCR, storing one row per CDR3 protein. The sample includes about 610,000 distinct CDR3 sequences, 16% of them seen just once. The table lists this clonotype with many counts. Its cognate antigen is unknown. For ophthalmopathy patients, the Clinical Activity Score was at least 3 and the NOSPECS grade at least 4; duration was under 3 months. Thyroid ultrasound and orbital computed tomography, with clinical symptoms and serum thyroxine and TRAb, informed diagnoses.

The clonotype was recovered from a woman between 35 and 50 years old with Graves' ophthalmopathy. The material sequenced was blood. V usage is TRBV11-1 and J usage is TRBJ1-1; D is unclear. CDR3 residues: CASSLRYQNTEAFF. As DNA, the CDR3 is TGTGCCAGCAGCTTAAGGTACCAGAACACTGAAGCTTTCTTT.